Below, 12 T cell receptor beta chains from the same sample are listed, as sequenced in a study of blood T cell repertoires in COVID-19. The assay was immunoSEQ multiplex PCR, and TCRdb's table has in-frame clones only and misses some. The data show fewer than 120,000 clones, around 90% seen once. Sequenced material: peripheral blood. Source of these receptors: a woman between 45 and 65 years old with acute or convalescent COVID-19.

The count of this clone is one. The chain is built from TRBV2 and TRBJ2-1, with 9 bases lining up with TRBD2. CDR3 size: 14 residues. CDR1 SNHLY and CDR2 FYNNEI come from the germline V gene. V was pared by 7 bases and J by 9 bases, with 10 bases of the junction left unmatched. The CDR3 nucleotides are TGTGCCAGCAAACCGCGGGAGGGCCTGGGTGAGCAGTTCTTC. Protein sequence: CASKPREGLGEQFF.

The V and J genes are TRBV19 and TRBJ2-2, with TRBD1 matching 9 bases. Germline CDR1 is LNHDA and CDR2 is SQIVND (reference sequence). The CDR3 has 15 amino acids. With V trimmed by 7 bases and J by 5 bases, 8 bases remained unmatched. CDR3 sequence: CASTMTGGFTGELFF. The CDR3 nucleotides are TGTGCCAGTACCATGACAGGGGGTTTTACCGGGGAGCTGTTTTTT.

V gene TRBV13 combines with J gene TRBJ2-1, with 9 positions matching TRBD2. From germline, CDR1 is PRHDT and CDR2 FYEKMQ (reference sequence). This CDR3 comprises 14 residues. After removal of 8 bases from V and 6 bases from J, the junction contained 8 bases not matched to a gene. The CDR3 nucleotides are TGTGCCAGCCGCGGGAGCGGGAGGACCAATGAGCAGTTCTTC. Translated, it gives CASRGSGRTNEQFF.

The J gene is TRBJ2-1, the V gene TRBV11-3; tentatively, D is TRBD2 (5 bases). CDR3 length: 15 amino acids. Between the trimmed V and J ends, which lost 1 base and 5 bases, there was a span of 12 bases. Germline loops: CDR1 SGHNT, CDR2 YENEEA. For the CDR3, the DNA is TGTGCCAGCAGCTTAGGCGGGTCGGGCCACAATGAGCAGTTCTTC. The encoded protein is CASSLGGSGHNEQFF.

This chain joins TRBV11-2 and TRBJ1-2; perhaps TRBD1 as D (6 bases). In germline, CDR1 is SGHAT, CDR2 FQNNGV. The CDR3 has 17 residues. V lost 6 bases and J lost 1, with 21 bases in between. The CDR3 spells CASSFSGGGFVNYGYTF. The CDR3 bases are TGTGCCAGCAGTTTTTCGGGGGGCGGATTCGTTAACTATGGCTACACCTTC.

The V and J genes are TRBV6-6 and TRBJ1-2; possibly TRBD1 for D (5 bases). Per the germline V gene, CDR1 is MNHNY and CDR2 is SVGAGI (reference sequence). The V gene lost 5 bases and the J gene lost 3 bases, with 16 bases spanning the gap. This CDR3 spans 15 amino acids. CDR3 in amino acids: CASSGGGAGYYGYTF. CDR3 DNA sequence: TGTGCCAGCAGTGGGGGAGGGGCGGGGTACTATGGCTACACCTTC.

This rearrangement joins TRBV9 to TRBJ2-1, with 9 bases matching TRBD2. This CDR3 is 18 amino acids long. Germline CDR1 is SGDLS and CDR2 is YYNGEE. Trimming at V came to 1 base and at J to 5 bases, leaving 13 bases not matched to a gene. CDR3 amino acids: CASSVNLAGRSGDNEQFF. CDR3 nucleotides: TGTGCCAGCAGCGTAAATCTAGCGGGACGTAGTGGGGACAATGAGCAGTTCTTC.

The chain has TRBV9 and TRBJ2-5; the match to TRBD2 covers 8 bases. V lost 3 bases and J lost 3; bases outside the gene matches: 4. CDR1 and CDR2 (germline): SGDLS, YYNGEE. The CDR3 is 14 amino acids. The chain's CDR3 is CASSAVLAEETQYF. The CDR3 DNA follows: TGTGCCAGCAGCGCGGTACTAGCGGAAGAGACCCAGTACTTC.

This clone came up once. The chain combines TRBV6-5 with TRBJ2-2; 7 bases fit TRBD1. Germline CDR1 and CDR2: MNHEY and SVGAGI. Trimming took 10 bases from V and 4 from J; bases not matched to a gene: 6. This CDR3 is built from 13 residues. The DNA for the CDR3 is TGTGCCACTCGACAGGGAGTCACCGGGGAGCTGTTTTTT. Translating gives CATRQGVTGELFF.

The chain combines TRBV5-1 with TRBJ1-4; TRBD1 is a possible D gene (5 bases). Deletions cut 3 bases from V and 4 bases from J, with 10 bases between. The CDR3 contains 14 residues. CDR1 is SGHRS, CDR2 YFSETQ, per germline. The CDR3 loop is CASSSGVFNEKLFF. CDR3 DNA: TGCGCCAGCAGCTCGGGGGTATTTAATGAAAAACTGTTTTTT.

The V gene is TRBV19, the J gene TRBJ2-7; 11 nucleotides match TRBD1. Trimming at V came to 4 bases and at J to 2 bases, leaving 1 base not matched to a gene. Germline V gene sequence: CDR1 LNHDA, CDR2 SQIVND (reference sequence). There are 14 residues in the CDR3. CDR3 sequence: CASSKGQGAYEQYF. As DNA, the CDR3 is TGTGCCAGTAGTAAGGGACAGGGGGCCTACGAGCAGTACTTC.

The gene calls are TRBV13 and TRBJ2-7, with D possibly TRBD2 on 5 matching bases. This CDR3 is built from 16 residues. Germline loops: CDR1 PRHDT, CDR2 FYEKMQ (reference sequence). The ends were cut back, 5 bases at V and 0 bases at J, with 17 bases in the middle. DNA of the CDR3: TGTGCCAGCAGCCGCCGCTCCGGACTGTTCTCCTACGAGCAGTACTTC. The encoded protein is CASSRRSGLFSYEQYF.